This T cell receptor (beta chain) was sequenced in a study of blood T cells in healthy people across ages. Study-wide findings and caveats: Per million T cells, the diversity of TCR beta decreased roughly linearly as age advanced. Diversity figures based on one million T cells were deemed too low.

The authors ran a second PCR of about 6 to 12 cycles using a sample-barcoded 5' primer and a J-beta primer mix. Every sample returned 2.5 million or more CDR3-containing paired-end reads. TCRdb reprocessed the 5' RACE reads with MiXCR, giving one entry per CDR3 protein. The data show almost 1 million distinct CDR3 sequences, roughly 47% seen once. Notes on this clonotype: Its cognate antigen is unknown.

From germline, CDR1 is SGHKS and CDR2 YYEKEE (reference sequence). CDR3 length equals 15 residues. With 2 bases clipped from V and 10 bases from J, the junction kept 10 bases outside the gene matches. There were at least 5.5 micrograms of total RNA extracted from every sample. Material for sequencing was blood. The genes are TRBV5-5 and TRBJ2-1, with TRBD2 identical over 9 bases. The clonotype originates from a woman aged 60-75 years in good health. This CDR3 is CASSFGLARIGEQFF. The CDR3 region has the DNA TGTGCCAGCAGCTTCGGACTAGCGAGAATTGGGGAGCAGTTCTTC.